The entry below describes one T cell receptor beta chain. There are many counts of this clonotype. It has no known antigen specificity. The input lacks base qualities; no much larger clone sits a single base away. The data originate from a study of early T cells in non-severe SARS-CoV-2 infection (dated by TCRdb to about 2021). Describing the broader study: Bulk RNA from unsorted whole blood was used for TCR sequencing, so alpha and beta chains could not be paired. General findings and caveats noted by the study authors: Matching against VDJdb was skewed toward anti-spike CD8 responses, likely underestimated virus-specific expansions, and missed private and CD4 specificities.

Library creation used 5' RACE. Sequencing was performed on a NextSeq 500. The TCR library protocol attached unique molecular identifiers to individual cDNA molecules to correct for sequencing error and PCR bias. Sequencing covered both TCR alpha and beta chains, and within each sample the abundances of alpha and beta sequences were tightly co-correlated. As for the original processing: Decombinator V4 was used to annotate TCR sequences for V gene, J gene and CDR3. Expanded TCRs were defined as changing significantly between any two time points under a Poisson model with p below 0.0001. Abundances of TCRs were expressed as counts per million after normalisation to the total number of TCRs sequenced in each sample. TRAV1-2 paired with TRAJ12, TRAJ20 or TRAJ33 defined MAIT TCRs, while TRAV10 paired with TRAJ18 defined iNKT TCRs. VDJdb, accessed 1 November 2021, was searched for CMV, EBV and SARS-CoV-2 annotated TCRs, excluding TCRs annotated for multiple antigens. Using fastp at Q25 and MiXCR, TCRdb reprocessed the public reads and kept productive beta chains. Rows with one shared CDR3 protein collapse into an entry with the most common genes and DNA. The V and J calls were not made by the authors but by TCRdb's processing. In all, the sample holds 85,000 to 100,000 distinct CDR3 sequences, and 11% of those were seen once. The ten largest account for around 5% of the sample.

A case-control design nested within a healthcare worker cohort in London, UK, was used, with weekly nasopharyngeal swab PCR tests and blood sampling performed. Healthcare workers were recruited between 23 and 31 March 2020, during the week of the UK lockdown, and were followed weekly for up to roughly 16 weeks. For CDR1 and CDR2, the germline V gene lists SQVTM and ANQGSEA. The CDR3 covers 14 residues, taking in both the cysteine and the phenylalanine. The sequence is cut down to CDR3 DNA, 42 bases in frame from base 1. V loses 0 bases, J loses 7 bases, and the germline ends lie 16 bases apart. The sequence is built from TRBV29-1 and TRBJ2-7; the D gene lacks a confident call. The source is an adult who was a healthcare worker with PCR-confirmed SARS-CoV-2 infection or an uninfected control (not recorded which). Sequencing was carried out using whole blood. In nucleotide form, the sequence is TGCAGCGTTGAAGATTTTAATCTTAGTGGGGAGCAGTACTTC. It specifies CSVEDFNLSGEQYF.